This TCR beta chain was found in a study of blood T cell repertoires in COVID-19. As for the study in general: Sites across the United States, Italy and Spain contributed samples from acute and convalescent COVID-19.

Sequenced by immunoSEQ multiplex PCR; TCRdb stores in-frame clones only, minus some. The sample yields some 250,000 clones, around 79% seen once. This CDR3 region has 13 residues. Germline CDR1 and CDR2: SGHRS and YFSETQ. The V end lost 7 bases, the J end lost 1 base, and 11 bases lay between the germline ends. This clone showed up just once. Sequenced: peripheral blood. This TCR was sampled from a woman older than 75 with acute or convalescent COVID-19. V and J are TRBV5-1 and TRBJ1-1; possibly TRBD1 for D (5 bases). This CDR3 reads CASFGHKNTEAFF. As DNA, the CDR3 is TGCGCCAGCTTCGGACACAAGAACACTGAAGCTTTCTTT.